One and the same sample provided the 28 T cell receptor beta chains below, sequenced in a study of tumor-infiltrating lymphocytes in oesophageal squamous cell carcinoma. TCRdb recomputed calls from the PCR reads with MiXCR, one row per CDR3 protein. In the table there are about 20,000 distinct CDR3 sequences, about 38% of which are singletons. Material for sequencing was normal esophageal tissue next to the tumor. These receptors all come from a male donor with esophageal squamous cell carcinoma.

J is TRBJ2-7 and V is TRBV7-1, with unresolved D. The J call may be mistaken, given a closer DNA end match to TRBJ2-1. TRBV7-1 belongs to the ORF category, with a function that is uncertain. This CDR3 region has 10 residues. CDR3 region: CASSSHEQFF. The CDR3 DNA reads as TGTGCCAGCAGCTCCCATGAGCAGTTCTTC.

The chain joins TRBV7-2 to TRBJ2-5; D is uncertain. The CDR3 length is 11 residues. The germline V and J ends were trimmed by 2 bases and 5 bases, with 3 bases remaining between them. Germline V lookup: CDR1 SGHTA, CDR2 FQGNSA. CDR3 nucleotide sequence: TGTGCCAGCAGCTTATCCGAGACCCAGTACTTC. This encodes CASSLSETQYF.

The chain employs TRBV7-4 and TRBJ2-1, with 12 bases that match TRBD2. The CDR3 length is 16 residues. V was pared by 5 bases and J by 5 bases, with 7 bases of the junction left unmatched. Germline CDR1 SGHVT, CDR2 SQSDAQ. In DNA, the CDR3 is TGTGCCAGCAGCCCCCCGACTAGCGGGAGACACAATGAGCAGTTCTTC. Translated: CASSPPTSGRHNEQFF.

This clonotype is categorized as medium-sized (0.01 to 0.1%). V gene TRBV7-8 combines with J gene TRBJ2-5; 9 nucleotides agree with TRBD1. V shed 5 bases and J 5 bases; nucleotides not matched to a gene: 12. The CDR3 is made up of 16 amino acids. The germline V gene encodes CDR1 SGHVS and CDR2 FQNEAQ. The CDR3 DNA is TGTGCCAGCAGCCTAGATGGGACAGGGTGGTTGGAGACCCAGTACTTC. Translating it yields CASSLDGTGWLETQYF.

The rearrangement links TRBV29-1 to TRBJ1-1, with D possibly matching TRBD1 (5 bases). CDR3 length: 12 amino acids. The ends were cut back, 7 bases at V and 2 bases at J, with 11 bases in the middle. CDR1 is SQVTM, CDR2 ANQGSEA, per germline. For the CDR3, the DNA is TGCAGCGGCGCAGGGACCAACACTGAAGCTTTCTTT. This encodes CSGAGTNTEAFF.

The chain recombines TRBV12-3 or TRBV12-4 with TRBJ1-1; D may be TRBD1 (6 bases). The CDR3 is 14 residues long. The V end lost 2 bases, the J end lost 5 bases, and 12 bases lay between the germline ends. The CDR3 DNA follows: TGTGCCAGCAGTTTAATCCAGGGGAAGACTGAAGCTTTCTTT. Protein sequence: CASSLIQGKTEAFF.

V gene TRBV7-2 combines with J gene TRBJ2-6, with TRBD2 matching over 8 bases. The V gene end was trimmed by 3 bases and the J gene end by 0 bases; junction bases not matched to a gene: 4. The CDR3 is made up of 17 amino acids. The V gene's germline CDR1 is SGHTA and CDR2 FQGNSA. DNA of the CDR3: TGTGCCAGCAGCTTGGGGACTAGAAGCTCTGGGGCCAACGTCCTGACTTTC. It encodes CASSLGTRSSGANVLTF. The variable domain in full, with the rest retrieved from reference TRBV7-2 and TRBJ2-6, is GAGVSQSPSNKVTEKGKDVELRCDPISGHTALYWYRQSLGQGLEFLIYFQGNSAPDKSGLPSDRFSAERTGGSVSTLTIQRTQQEDSAVYLCASSLGTRSSGANVLTFGAGSRLTVL.

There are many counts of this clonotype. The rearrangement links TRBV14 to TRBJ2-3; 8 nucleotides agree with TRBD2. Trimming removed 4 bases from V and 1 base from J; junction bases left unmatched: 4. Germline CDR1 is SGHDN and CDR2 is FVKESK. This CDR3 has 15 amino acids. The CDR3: CASSRTTSGTDTQYF. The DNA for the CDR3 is TGTGCCAGCAGCCGAACGACTAGCGGCACAGATACGCAGTATTTT.

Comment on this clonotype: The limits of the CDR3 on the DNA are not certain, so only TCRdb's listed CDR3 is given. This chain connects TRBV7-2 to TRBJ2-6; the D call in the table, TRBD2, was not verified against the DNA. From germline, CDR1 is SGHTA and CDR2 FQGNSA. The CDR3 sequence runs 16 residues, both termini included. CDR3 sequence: CASSRGPIGLWLHLRF.

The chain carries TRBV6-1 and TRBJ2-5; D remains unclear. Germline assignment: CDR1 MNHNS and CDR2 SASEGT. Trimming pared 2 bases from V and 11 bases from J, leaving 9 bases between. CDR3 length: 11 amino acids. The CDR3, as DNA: TGTGCCAGCAGTGAACAGATTGAGCAGTACTTC. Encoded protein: CASSEQIEQYF.

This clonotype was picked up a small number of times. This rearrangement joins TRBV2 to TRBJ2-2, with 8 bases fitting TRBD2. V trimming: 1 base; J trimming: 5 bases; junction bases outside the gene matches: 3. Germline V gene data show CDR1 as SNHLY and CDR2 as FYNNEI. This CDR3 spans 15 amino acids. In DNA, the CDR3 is TGTGCCAGCAGTGAAGGGGCTAGCGGGACCGGGGAGCTGTTTTTT. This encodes CASSEGASGTGELFF.

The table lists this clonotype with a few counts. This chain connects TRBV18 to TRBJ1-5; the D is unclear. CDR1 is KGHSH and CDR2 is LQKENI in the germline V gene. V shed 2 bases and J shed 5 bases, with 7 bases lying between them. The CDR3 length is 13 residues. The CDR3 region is CASSPTWDQPQHF. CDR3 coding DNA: TGTGCCAGCTCACCAACATGGGATCAGCCCCAGCATTTT.

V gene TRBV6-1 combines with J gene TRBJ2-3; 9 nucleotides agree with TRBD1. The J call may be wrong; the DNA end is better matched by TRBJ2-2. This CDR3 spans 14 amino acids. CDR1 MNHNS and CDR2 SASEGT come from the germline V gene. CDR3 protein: CASTHRGRTGELFF. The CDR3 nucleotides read TGTGCCAGCACTCACAGGGGGCGGACCGGGGAGCTGTTTTTT.

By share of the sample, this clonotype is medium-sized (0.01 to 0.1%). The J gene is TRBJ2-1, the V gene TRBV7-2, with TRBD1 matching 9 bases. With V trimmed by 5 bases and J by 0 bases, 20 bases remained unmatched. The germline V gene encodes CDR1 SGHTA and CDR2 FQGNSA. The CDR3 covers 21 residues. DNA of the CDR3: TGTGCCAGCAGCACCCGGGACAGGGACCTTCTCTCCTTTAGCTCCTACAATGAGCAGTTCTTC. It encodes CASSTRDRDLLSFSSYNEQFF.

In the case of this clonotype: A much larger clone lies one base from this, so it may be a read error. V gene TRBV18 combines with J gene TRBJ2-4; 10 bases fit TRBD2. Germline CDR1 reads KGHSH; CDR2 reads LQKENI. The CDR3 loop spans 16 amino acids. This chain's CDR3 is CASSWTSGVSYNEQLF. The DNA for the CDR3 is TGTGCCAGCTCATGGACTAGCGGCGTCTCCTACAATGAGCAGTTATTC. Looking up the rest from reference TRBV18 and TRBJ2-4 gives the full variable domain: NAGVMQNPRHLVRRRGQEARLRCSPMKGHSHVYWYRQLPEEGLKFMVYLQKENIIDESGMPKERFSAEFPKEGPSILRIQQVVRGDSAAYFCASSWTSGVSYNEQLFGAGTRLSVL.

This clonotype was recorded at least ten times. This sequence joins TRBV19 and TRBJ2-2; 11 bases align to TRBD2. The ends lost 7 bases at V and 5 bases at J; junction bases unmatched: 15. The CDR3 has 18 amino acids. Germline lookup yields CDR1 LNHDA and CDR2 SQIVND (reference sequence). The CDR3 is CASKRPTSGMGGTGELFF. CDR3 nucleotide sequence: TGTGCCAGTAAAAGACCGACTAGCGGGATGGGGGGAACCGGGGAGCTGTTTTTT.

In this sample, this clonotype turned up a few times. The CDR3 DNA sequence: TGTGCCAGCAGTGAAGCGGTGATGGGGGCTGAAGCTTTCTTT. Its translation is CASSEAVMGAEAFF. This chain joins TRBV2 and TRBJ1-1; possible D gene TRBD1, 5 bases. Germline CDR1 reads SNHLY; CDR2 reads FYNNEI. The V end was cut by 0 bases, the J end by 6 bases, with 11 bases between. This CDR3 has 14 residues.

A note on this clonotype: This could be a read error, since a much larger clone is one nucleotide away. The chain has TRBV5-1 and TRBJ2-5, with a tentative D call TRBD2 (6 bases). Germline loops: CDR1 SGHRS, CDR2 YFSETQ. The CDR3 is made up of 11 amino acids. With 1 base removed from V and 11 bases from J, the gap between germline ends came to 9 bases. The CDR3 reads CASSLSGVQYF. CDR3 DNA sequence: TGCGCCAGCAGCTTGTCGGGAGTGCAGTACTTC. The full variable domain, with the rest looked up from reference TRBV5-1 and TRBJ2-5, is KAGVTQTPRYLIKTRGQQVTLSCSPISGHRSVSWYQQTPGQGLQFLFEYFSETQRNKGNFPGRFSGRQFSNSRSEMNVSTLELGDSALYLCASSLSGVQYFGPGTRLLVL.

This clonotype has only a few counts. The CDR3 loop is CATHYRANHEQYF. In DNA, the CDR3 is TGTGCCACCCACTACAGGGCTAACCACGAGCAGTACTTC. The chain combines TRBV6-1 with TRBJ2-1, with D possibly matching TRBD1 (6 bases). The DNA end is a closer match to TRBJ2-7, so the J assignment may be wrong. The CDR3 is 13 amino acids. CDR1 and CDR2 (germline): MNHNS, SASEGT.

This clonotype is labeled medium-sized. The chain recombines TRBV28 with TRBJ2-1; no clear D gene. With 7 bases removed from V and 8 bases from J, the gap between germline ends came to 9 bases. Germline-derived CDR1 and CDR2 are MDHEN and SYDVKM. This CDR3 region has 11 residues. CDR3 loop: CASTGFHEQFF. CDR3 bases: TGTGCCAGCACTGGGTTCCATGAGCAGTTCTTC.

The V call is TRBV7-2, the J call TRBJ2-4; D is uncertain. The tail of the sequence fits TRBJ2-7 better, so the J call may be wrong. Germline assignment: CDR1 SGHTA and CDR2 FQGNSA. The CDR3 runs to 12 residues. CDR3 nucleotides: TGTGCCAGCAGCTTCGGGCTCGGCGAGCAGTACTTC. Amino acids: CASSFGLGEQYF.

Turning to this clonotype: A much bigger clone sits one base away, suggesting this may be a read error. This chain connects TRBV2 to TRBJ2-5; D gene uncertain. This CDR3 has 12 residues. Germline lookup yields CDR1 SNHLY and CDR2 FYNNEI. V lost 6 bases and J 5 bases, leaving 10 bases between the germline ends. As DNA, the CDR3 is TGTGCCAGCAGGCAGTCTGACGAGACCCAGTACTTC. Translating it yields CASRQSDETQYF.

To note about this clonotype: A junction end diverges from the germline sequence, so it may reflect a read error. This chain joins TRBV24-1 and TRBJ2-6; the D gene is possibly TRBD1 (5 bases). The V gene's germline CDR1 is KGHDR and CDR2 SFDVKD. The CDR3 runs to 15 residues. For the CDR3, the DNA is TGTGCCACCAGTGGAGTGAACTCTGGGGCCAACGTCCTGAATTTC. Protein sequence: CATSGVNSGANVLNF.

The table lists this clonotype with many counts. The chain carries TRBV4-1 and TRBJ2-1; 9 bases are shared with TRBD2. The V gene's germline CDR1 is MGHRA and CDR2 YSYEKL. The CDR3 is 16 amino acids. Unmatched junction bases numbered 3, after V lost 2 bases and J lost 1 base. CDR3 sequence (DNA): TGCGCCAGCAGCCAATCGCTAGCGGGGTCCTACAATGAGCAGTTCTTC. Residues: CASSQSLAGSYNEQFF.

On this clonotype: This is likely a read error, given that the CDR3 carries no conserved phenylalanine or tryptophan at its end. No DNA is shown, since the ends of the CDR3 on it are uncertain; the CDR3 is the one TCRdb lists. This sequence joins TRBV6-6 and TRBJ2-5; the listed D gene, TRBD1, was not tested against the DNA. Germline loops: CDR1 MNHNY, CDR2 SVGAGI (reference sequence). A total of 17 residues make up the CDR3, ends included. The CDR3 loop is CASSYVGRIGYGYTFGS.

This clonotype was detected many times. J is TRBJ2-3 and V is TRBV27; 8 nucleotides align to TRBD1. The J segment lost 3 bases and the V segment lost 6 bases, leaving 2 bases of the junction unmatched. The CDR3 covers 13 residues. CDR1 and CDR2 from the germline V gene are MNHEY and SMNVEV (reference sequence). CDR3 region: CASRRTGTDTQYF. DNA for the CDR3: TGTGCCAGCAGACGGACAGGGACAGATACGCAGTATTTT.

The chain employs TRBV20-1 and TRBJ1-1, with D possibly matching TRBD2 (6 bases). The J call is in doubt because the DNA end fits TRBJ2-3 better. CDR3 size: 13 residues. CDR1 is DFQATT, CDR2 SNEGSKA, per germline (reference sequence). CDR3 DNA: TGCAGTGCTAGACTTTCCAGCGCGGGAACGCAGTATTTT. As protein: CSARLSSAGTQYF.

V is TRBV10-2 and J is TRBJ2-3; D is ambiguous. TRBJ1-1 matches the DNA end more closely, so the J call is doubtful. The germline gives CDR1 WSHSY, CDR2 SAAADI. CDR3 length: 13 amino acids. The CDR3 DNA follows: TGCGCCAGCAGTGGGTCAGCGAACACTGAAGCTTTCTTT. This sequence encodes CASSGSANTEAFF.